The T cell receptor (beta chain) described here comes from a study of radiotherapy plus CTLA-4 blockade in lung cancer. Background on the study: Disease control was seen in approximately 31% of patients, objective responses in 18%. Study conclusions and caveats: Early blood T cell clone dynamics, with interferon-beta, were reported to best predict response.

Clones were sequenced by immunoSEQ multiplex PCR, and TCRdb holds only the in-frame ones, with some missing. The data contain 100,000 to 150,000 clones, 85% to 90% of them singletons. A note on this clone: Its cognate antigen is unknown.

Focal radiation plus CTLA-4 blockade with ipilimumab was given to patients with chemo-refractory metastatic non-small-cell lung cancer. CDR3 length equals 16 residues. Germline V gene data show CDR1 as MNHEY and CDR2 as SMNVEV (reference sequence). V gave up 5 bases and J gave up 1 base, with 18 bases separating them. The V call is TRBV27, the J call TRBJ2-7, with D possibly TRBD2 on 6 matching bases. The receptor was isolated from a human donor with non-small cell lung cancer that progressed on radiotherapy plus ipilimumab. This sample comprised peripheral blood, obtained from a patient treated with radiotherapy plus ipilimumab. The CDR3 loop is CASSSPGTRFSYEQYF. CDR3 nucleotide sequence: TGTGCCAGCAGTAGCCCCGGGACTCGGTTTTCCTACGAGCAGTACTTC.